What follows are 27 T cell receptor beta chains derived from one specimen sequenced in a study of cytomegalovirus exposure and HLA in healthy donors. The PCR used 60 Vbeta and 13 Jbeta primers. The method was immunoSEQ multiplex PCR; TCRdb's version includes in-frame clones alone and lacks a portion of them. Of about 170,000 clones in the sample, about four fifths are singletons; the top ten hold 4.8%. Sequencing used PBMCs. Receptors originate from a man between 18 and 35 years old in good health and CMV-seronegative.

V usage is TRBV14 and J usage is TRBJ2-5; 8 bases align to TRBD1. From germline, CDR1 is SGHDN and CDR2 FVKESK. With V trimmed by 2 bases and J by 6 bases, 11 bases remained unmatched. The CDR3 is made up of 16 amino acids. The CDR3 nucleotides read TGTGCCAGCAGCCAAACCACCGGGACAGGCGCGCAGACCCAGTACTTC. Translating gives CASSQTTGTGAQTQYF.

This clone was recorded a few times. This chain uses TRBV5-1 with TRBJ1-4; D unresolved. Trimming removed 0 bases at V and 4 bases at J, with 10 bases between. The germline CDR1 and CDR2 sequences are SGHRS and YFSETQ. The CDR3 runs 15 residues. The CDR3 reads CASSLGGANNEKLFF. In DNA form, the CDR3 reads TGCGCCAGCAGCTTGGGGGGAGCCAATAATGAAAAACTGTTTTTT.

The rearrangement uses TRBV19 and TRBJ1-1; 8 bases match TRBD1. Germline CDR1 is LNHDA and CDR2 is SQIVND (reference sequence). V dropped 3 bases and J dropped 5; count of bases not matched to a gene: 8. The CDR3 has 15 residues. The CDR3 region has the DNA TGTGCCAGTAGTATCCAGGGGGCGGTGAGGACTGAAGCTTTCTTT. Its translation is CASSIQGAVRTEAFF.

The J gene is TRBJ1-2, the V gene TRBV20-1, with TRBD1 matching 8 bases. CDR1 DFQATT and CDR2 SNEGSKA come from the germline V gene (reference sequence). The CDR3 sequence is 11 residues long. The trim removed 5 bases at V and 10 bases at J, leaving 6 bases unmatched. The CDR3 region has the DNA TGCAGTGCTTCTGACAGGGGTGACTACACCTTC. This translates into CSASDRGDYTF.

The rearrangement joins TRBV29-1 to TRBJ1-4; a possible D gene is TRBD1 (6 bases). Germline CDR1 and CDR2: SQVTM and ANQGSEA. Trimming removed 5 bases from V and 0 bases from J, with 10 bases in between. The CDR3 covers 14 residues. CDR3 protein: CSVSRQATNEKLFF. Written as DNA, the CDR3 is TGCAGCGTTTCACGACAGGCAACTAATGAAAAACTGTTTTTT.

The rearrangement links TRBV5-6 to TRBJ2-7; 8 bases match TRBD2. In germline, CDR1 is SGHDT, CDR2 YYEEEE. V lost 5 bases to trimming and J lost 6 bases; unmatched junction nucleotides: 4. CDR3 length equals 12 residues. CDR3 DNA: TGTGCCAGCAGACGCCGGGGGGGCGAGCAGTACTTC. It encodes CASRRRGGEQYF.

Comments on this clone: A junction end diverges from the germline sequence, so it may reflect a read error. The chain uses TRBV7-9 and TRBJ1-4, with TRBD1 identical over 7 bases. The CDR3 has 16 amino acids. Germline CDR1 and CDR2: SEHNR and FQNEAQ (reference sequence). The DNA of the CDR3 is TGTTCCAGCAGCTTAGCGCTCGCAGGGGGACAAGGAAAACTGTTTTTT. It translates to CSSSLALAGGQGKLFF. Together with reference TRBV7-9 and TRBJ1-4, the CDR3 gives the full variable domain: DTGVSQNPRHKITKRGQNVTFRCDPISEHNRLYWYRQTLGQGPEFLTYFQNEAQLEKSRLLSDRFSAERPKGSFSTLEIQRTEQGDSAMYLCSSSLALAGGQGKLFFGSGTQLSVL.

The chain employs TRBV19 and TRBJ1-5, with 7 bases lining up with TRBD1. Germline lookup yields CDR1 LNHDA and CDR2 SQIVND (reference sequence). The junction had 15 bases not matched to a gene; V was cut back by 6 bases and J by 7 bases. The length of the CDR3 is 16 residues. This chain's CDR3 is CASSHTLIGGTQPQHF. The CDR3 nucleotides are TGTGCCAGTAGCCATACCCTTATAGGGGGCACGCAGCCCCAGCATTTT.

The V call is TRBV7-3, the J call TRBJ1-2; 8 bases align to TRBD1. The CDR3 spans 15 residues. Looked up from germline, CDR1 is SGHTA and CDR2 is FQGTGA. The V gene end was trimmed by 2 bases and the J gene end by 5 bases; junction bases not matched to a gene: 7. CDR3 nucleotide sequence: TGTGCCAGCAGCTTAGGGGTGGGACAGGAGTATGGCTACACCTTC. It encodes CASSLGVGQEYGYTF. Full variable domain (remainder filled in from reference TRBV7-3 and TRBJ1-2): GAGVSQTPSNKVTEKGKYVELRCDPISGHTALYWYRQSLGQGPEFLIYFQGTGAADDSGLPNDRFFAVRPEGSVSTLKIQRTERGDSAVYLCASSLGVGQEYGYTFGSGTRLTVV.

This clone has only one observation. This CDR3 is CSASTGGTEAFF. The CDR3 region has the DNA TGCAGCGCATCGACTGGGGGGACTGAAGCTTTCTTT. The chain joins TRBV29-1 to TRBJ1-1; weak D call: TRBD1 (5 bases). V dropped 7 bases and J dropped 5 bases, with 14 bases sitting between them. The germline CDR1 and CDR2 sequences are SQVTM and ANQGSEA. There are 12 residues in the CDR3. The whole variable domain, filled in from reference TRBV29-1 and TRBJ1-1, reads SAVISQKPSRDICQRGTSLTIQCQVDSQVTMMFWYRQQPGQSLTLIATANQGSEATYESGFVIDKFPISRPNLTFSTLTVSNMSPEDSSIYLCSASTGGTEAFFGQGTRLTVV.

To note about this clone: Mismatch with germline at one junction end may stem from a read error. This chain connects TRBV7-9 to TRBJ2-7, with D maybe TRBD2 (7 bases). This CDR3 is built from 15 residues. Germline loops: CDR1 SEHNR, CDR2 FQNEAQ (reference sequence). In nucleotides, the CDR3 is TGTTCCAGCAGCTTAGAGAGGGGGGGTTTCTACGAGCAGTACTTC. It is translated as CSSSLERGGFYEQYF. The full variable domain, completed using reference TRBV7-9 and TRBJ2-7, is DTGVSQNPRHKITKRGQNVTFRCDPISEHNRLYWYRQTLGQGPEFLTYFQNEAQLEKSRLLSDRFSAERPKGSFSTLEIQRTEQGDSAMYLCSSSLERGGFYEQYFGPGTRLTVT.

The rearrangement links TRBV7-9 to TRBJ2-7; weak D call: TRBD2 (5 bases). Germline CDR1 and CDR2: SEHNR and FQNEAQ (reference sequence). This CDR3 spans 12 amino acids. V gave up 6 bases and J gave up 7 bases, with 13 bases separating them. The DNA of the CDR3 is TGTGCCAGCAGTGAAACGAGGGAGGAGCAGTACTTC. It yields the protein CASSETREEQYF.

The J gene is TRBJ2-7, the V gene TRBV7-2, with D unresolved. Germline values: CDR1 SGHTA, CDR2 FQGNSA. CDR3 length: 14 residues. Trimming removed 4 bases at V and 2 bases at J, with 12 bases between. The CDR3 region has the DNA TGTGCCAGCAGCTCAACAGCCTATACCTACGAGCAGTACTTC. Translated: CASSSTAYTYEQYF.

This chain uses TRBV5-1 with TRBJ1-4, with TRBD1 matching 10 bases. The CDR3 covers 18 residues. Germline values: CDR1 SGHRS, CDR2 YFSETQ. V was pared by 3 bases and J by 3 bases, with 11 bases of the junction left unmatched. CDR3 bases: TGCGCCAGCAGCTCCATGGGGACAGGGGTCGCCGCTAATGAAAAACTGTTTTTT. Translation: CASSSMGTGVAANEKLFF.

The V call is TRBV7-8, the J call TRBJ2-1; D is ambiguous. CDR1 SGHVS and CDR2 FQNEAQ come from the germline V gene. The V end lost 1 base, the J end lost 2 bases, and 12 bases lay between the germline ends. The CDR3 sequence is 16 residues long. CDR3 nucleotide sequence: TGTGCCAGCAGCTTAGGGTTGGCCGGAGCCTACAATGAGCAGTTCTTC. It specifies CASSLGLAGAYNEQFF.

The chain joins TRBV27 to TRBJ1-2; D gene unclear. Germline assignment: CDR1 MNHEY and CDR2 SMNVEV (reference sequence). V was cut by 0 bases and J by 7 bases, with 12 bases left in between. This CDR3 contains 14 residues. CDR3 sequence: CASSLSSGVVGYTF. CDR3 in DNA: TGTGCCAGCAGTTTATCGTCCGGGGTTGTTGGCTACACCTTC.

The chain's CDR3 is CATSRDKNYGYTF. As DNA, the CDR3 is TGTGCCACCAGTCGTGACAAGAACTATGGCTACACCTTC. The chain carries TRBV15 and TRBJ1-2; D is undetermined. Germline assignment: CDR1 LNHNV and CDR2 YYDKDF (reference sequence). CDR3 length equals 13 residues. V was cut by 6 bases and J by 2 bases, with 10 bases left in between. Looking up the rest from reference TRBV15 and TRBJ1-2 gives the full variable domain: DAMVIQNPRYQVTQFGKPVTLSCSQTLNHNVMYWYQQKSSQAPKLLFHYYDKDFNNEADTPDNFQSRRPNTSFCFLDIRSPGLGDTAMYLCATSRDKNYGYTFGSGTRLTVV.

A few counts support this clone. The chain joins TRBV29-1 to TRBJ2-7; TRBD1 is a possible D gene (6 bases). Between the trimmed V and J ends, which lost 4 bases and 5 bases, there was a span of 12 bases. The CDR3 contains 12 residues. Per the germline V gene, CDR1 is SQVTM and CDR2 is ANQGSEA. The CDR3 nucleotides are TGCAGCGTTGGTACAGGGCCCCACGAGCAGTACTTC. Amino acid sequence: CSVGTGPHEQYF.

The chain couples TRBV2 to TRBJ2-1; 7 positions agree with TRBD2. The CDR3 loop spans 15 amino acids. Germline V lookup: CDR1 SNHLY, CDR2 FYNNEI. The trim removed 4 bases at V and 4 bases at J, leaving 7 bases unmatched. The CDR3 loop reads CASSVKRDPYNEQFF. CDR3 DNA: TGTGCCAGCAGTGTCAAGCGGGACCCATACAATGAGCAGTTCTTC.

As for this clone: The sample contains more than one DNA sequence encoding this CDR3. The rearrangement joins TRBV18 to TRBJ1-1; D is ambiguous. The V end lost 2 bases, the J end lost 1 base, and 5 bases lay between the germline ends. The CDR3 is 13 amino acids. CDR1 and CDR2 (germline): KGHSH, LQKENI. In nucleotides, the CDR3 is TGTGCCAGCTCACCAACAGAGAACACTGAAGCTTTCTTT. Amino acid sequence: CASSPTENTEAFF. The complete variable domain, with remaining parts taken from reference TRBV18 and TRBJ1-1, reads NAGVMQNPRHLVRRRGQEARLRCSPMKGHSHVYWYRQLPEEGLKFMVYLQKENIIDESGMPKERFSAEFPKEGPSILRIQQVVRGDSAAYFCASSPTENTEAFFGQGTRLTVV.

This chain uses TRBV9 with TRBJ1-1; D not resolved. Germline CDR1 and CDR2: SGDLS and YYNGEE. The CDR3 has 14 amino acids. Trimming pared 2 bases from V and 2 bases from J, leaving 10 bases between. CDR3 sequence reads: CASSVGNLNTEAFF. The CDR3 nucleotides are TGTGCCAGCAGCGTTGGCAATTTAAACACTGAAGCTTTCTTT.

This chain joins TRBV19 and TRBJ1-5, with D tentatively TRBD1 (5 bases). V dropped 3 bases and J dropped 9 bases, with 15 bases sitting between them. The germline V gene has CDR1 LNHDA and CDR2 SQIVND (reference sequence). The CDR3 is 14 residues long. CDR3 sequence (DNA): TGTGCCAGTAGTATTAGTCCGGGCGGGGGGCCCCAGCATTTT. Its protein is CASSISPGGGPQHF.

The chain combines TRBV5-6 with TRBJ1-2; D unclear. The germline CDR1 and CDR2 sequences are SGHDT and YYEEEE. With 3 bases removed from V and 6 bases from J, the gap between germline ends came to 6 bases. The CDR3 sequence is 11 residues long. The CDR3, as DNA: TGTGCCAGCAGCTACGAGGATGGCTACACCTTC. Protein sequence: CASSYEDGYTF.

The rearrangement joins TRBV6-5 to TRBJ2-5, with D perhaps matching TRBD2 (5 bases). V lost 4 bases and J lost 5, with 17 bases in between. Germline CDR1 is MNHEY and CDR2 is SVGAGI. This CDR3 spans 15 amino acids. The CDR3 DNA reads TGTGCCAGCAGTTCCGGACTCCTACTCGGGGAGACCCAGTACTTC. Its protein is CASSSGLLLGETQYF.

This chain connects TRBV19 to TRBJ2-7, with TRBD2 identical over 7 bases. This CDR3 is built from 14 residues. Germline V gene lookup returns CDR1 LNHDA and CDR2 SQIVND (reference sequence). The V segment lost 11 bases and the J segment 9 bases; nucleotides outside the gene matches: 19. The CDR3 is CASSQGRGHPPQYF. The CDR3 DNA sequence: TGTGCCTCGTCCCAAGGGAGGGGCCATCCTCCGCAGTACTTC.

The rearrangement uses TRBV29-1 and TRBJ2-3, with no clear D. This CDR3 is 15 amino acids long. V was cut by 7 bases and J by 5 bases, with 22 bases left in between. Germline V gene sequence: CDR1 SQVTM, CDR2 ANQGSEA. The CDR3 is CSATAIGFAEDTQYF. In DNA, the CDR3 is TGCAGCGCTACCGCCATCGGGTTTGCGGAAGATACGCAGTATTTT.

The chain uses TRBV2 and TRBJ2-5, with D perhaps matching TRBD1 (6 bases). Germline values: CDR1 SNHLY, CDR2 FYNNEI. Trimming took 6 bases from V and 2 from J, leaving 13 bases between them. The CDR3 is made up of 14 amino acids. CDR3 in amino acids: CASRLRDTQETQYF. The CDR3, as DNA: TGTGCCAGCAGGCTCCGGGACACGCAAGAGACCCAGTACTTC. Supplemented by reference TRBV2 and TRBJ2-5, the full variable domain reads EPEVTQTPSHQVTQMGQEVILRCVPISNHLYFYWYRQILGQKVEFLVSFYNNEISEKSEIFDDQFSVERPDGSNFTLKIRSTKLEDSAMYFCASRLRDTQETQYFGPGTRLLVL.